This is a list of T cell receptor beta chains from one sample in a study of a mutant IDH1 vaccine in newly diagnosed glioma. Generated by immunoSEQ multiplex PCR, the TCRdb table keeps only in-frame clones and is missing some. The sample lists 60,000 to 75,000 clones; more than 65% were seen once. This specimen consisted of PBMCs, obtained from a glioma patient treated with radiotherapy, temozolomide or both. The receptors were sampled from a man aged 50-59 years with glioma. Both conserved end residues are part of each CDR3. The order of the fields is clone size, V gene, D gene, J gene, CDR3 protein, CDR3 DNA. A D gene is named only where the DNA matches it firmly. Size is omitted from some rows. Given values are once, few, many or a class for expanded clones.

.	TRBV9	TRBD1	TRBJ1-5	CASSPGQSNQPQHF	TGTGCCAGCAGCCCGGGACAGAGCAATCAGCCCCAGCATTTT
.	TRBV18	.	TRBJ1-5	CASSMTVSEGNQPQHF	TGTGCCAGCTCAATGACAGTTTCAGAAGGCAATCAGCCCCAGCATTTT
.	TRBV5-1	.	TRBJ1-2	CASSLSADGGYTF	TGCGCCAGCAGCTTGAGTGCCGACGGGGGCTACACCTTC
.	TRBV30	.	TRBJ2-2	CAWSVGGFTGELFF	TGTGCCTGGAGTGTAGGGGGGTTCACCGGGGAGCTGTTTTTT
.	TRBV7-9	TRBD1	TRBJ1-2	CASSLALGTGEGIYGYTF	TGTGCCAGCAGCTTAGCCCTCGGGACAGGGGAGGGTATCTATGGCTACACCTTC
once	TRBV29-1	.	TRBJ2-3	CTVVAEGGDTQYF	TGCACCGTCGTAGCGGAGGGAGGAGATACGCAGTATTTT
once	TRBV6-6	.	TRBJ2-5	CASSYGETQYF	TGTGCCAGCAGTTACGGGGAGACCCAGTACTTC
.	TRBV25-1	.	TRBJ1-5	CARPQGVDGKNQPQHF	TGTGCCAGGCCACAAGGTGTTGACGGGAAAAATCAGCCCCAGCATTTT
.	TRBV9	.	TRBJ1-4	CASSASAGRSEKLFF	TGTGCCAGCAGCGCATCGGCAGGGAGGAGTGAAAAACTGTTTTTT
.	TRBV5-1	.	TRBJ1-1	CASGTPGGTEAFF	TGCGCCAGCGGGACACCCGGGGGCACTGAAGCTTTCTTT
.	TRBV5-6	.	TRBJ1-5	CASTRRGEGNQPQHF	TGTGCCAGCACCCGAAGGGGCGAGGGCAATCAGCCCCAGCATTTT
few	TRBV14	.	TRBJ1-4	CATPGDRFNEKLFF	TGTGCCACCCCGGGAGACAGGTTTAATGAAAAACTGTTTTTT
.	TRBV5-1	TRBD1	TRBJ2-7	CASSLGTAVLPEQYF	TGCGCCAGCAGCCTCGGGACAGCAGTCCTCCCCGAGCAGTACTTC
.	TRBV7-2	.	TRBJ1-1	CASSLAVKAEAFF	TGTGCCAGCAGCTTAGCGGTGAAAGCTGAAGCTTTCTTT
.	TRBV10-2	.	TRBJ1-1	CASRGPRGGTEAFF	TGCGCCAGCAGGGGGCCGAGGGGGGGGACTGAAGCTTTCTTT
.	TRBV6-5	TRBD1	TRBJ1-4	CASSSLGGTDNEKLFF	TGTGCCAGCAGTTCCCTGGGAGGGACAGATAATGAAAAACTGTTTTTT
.	TRBV6-5	.	TRBJ2-7	CASRFGTLKEQYF	TGTGCCAGCAGATTCGGGACCCTCAAGGAGCAGTACTTC
.	TRBV30	TRBD1	TRBJ1-5	CAWRTGNNQPQHF	TGTGCCTGGAGGACAGGGAATAATCAGCCCCAGCATTTT
.	TRBV5-4	TRBD2	TRBJ2-7	CASGGKTSGGAGDEQYF	TGTGCCAGCGGAGGGAAGACTAGCGGGGGGGCGGGAGACGAGCAGTACTTC
.	TRBV7-2	.	TRBJ2-5	CASSSPLRTQYF	TGTGCCAGCAGCTCCCCGCTCAGGACCCAGTACTTC
few	TRBV5-6	TRBD1	TRBJ1-2	CASFRTGGDYGYTF	TGTGCCAGCTTTCGGACAGGAGGTGACTATGGCTACACCTTC
.	TRBV5-6	TRBD2	TRBJ2-5	CASSHASGVRETQYF	TGTGCCAGCAGCCACGCCAGCGGGGTGCGGGAGACCCAGTACTTC
.	TRBV5-4	.	TRBJ1-1	CASSRTGGTEAFF	TGTGCCAGCAGCCGGACCGGGGGGACTGAAGCTTTCTTT
.	TRBV15	.	TRBJ1-1	CATSRARVENTEAFF	TGTGCCACCAGCAGAGCGAGGGTGGAGAACACTGAAGCTTTCTTT
.	TRBV5-4	TRBD2	TRBJ2-5	CASSLGSGGARETQYF	TGTGCCAGCAGCTTGGGTAGCGGGGGGGCCCGGGAGACCCAGTACTTC
.	TRBV9	.	TRBJ1-1	CASSSGGTEAFF	TGTGCCAGCAGCTCGGGGGGCACTGAAGCTTTCTTT
.	TRBV5-4	.	TRBJ2-2	CASSPRGIGELFF	TGTGCCAGCAGCCCAAGGGGGATCGGGGAGCTGTTTTTT
.	TRBV10-3	TRBD1	TRBJ1-1	CAIRRTGEDTEAFF	TGTGCCATCAGAAGAACAGGGGAAGACACTGAAGCTTTCTTT
.	TRBV4-3	.	TRBJ2-1	CASSQEGGQGGFGQFF	TGCGCCAGCAGCCAAGAAGGGGGGCAGGGGGGGTTTGGGCAGTTCTTC
.	TRBV5-6	TRBD2	TRBJ2-2	CASRSHGGGTGELFF	TGTGCCAGCAGGTCGCACGGGGGGGGCACCGGGGAGCTGTTTTTT
once	TRBV7-2	.	TRBJ2-3	CASAPGNTQYF	TGTGCCAGCGCCCCGGGGAATACGCAGTATTTT
once	TRBV6-5	.	TRBJ1-5	CASSSLGVPHQPQHF	TGTGCCAGCAGCTCCCTGGGGGTCCCCCACCAGCCCCAGCATTTT
.	TRBV30	.	TRBJ1-5	CAWRGGGNQPQHF	TGTGCCTGGAGGGGGGGAGGCAATCAGCCCCAGCATTTT